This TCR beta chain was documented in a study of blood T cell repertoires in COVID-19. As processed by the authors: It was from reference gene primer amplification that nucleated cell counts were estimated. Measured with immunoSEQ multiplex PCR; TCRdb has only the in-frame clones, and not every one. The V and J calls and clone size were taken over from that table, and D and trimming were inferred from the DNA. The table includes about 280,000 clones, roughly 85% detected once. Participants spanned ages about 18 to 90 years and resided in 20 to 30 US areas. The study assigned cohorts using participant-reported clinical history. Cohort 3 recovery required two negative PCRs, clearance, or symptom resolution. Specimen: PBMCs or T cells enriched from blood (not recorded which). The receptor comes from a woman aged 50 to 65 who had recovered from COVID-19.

The CDR3 nucleotides read TGTGCCAGCAGCTTAGGGTCAGGGCTCGCCTACGAGCAGTACTTC. Translation: CASSLGSGLAYEQYF. This sequence joins TRBV7-2 and TRBJ2-7; tentative D call: TRBD1 (5 bases). V dropped 1 base and J dropped 2 bases, with 12 bases sitting between them. The CDR3 loop spans 15 amino acids. Germline values: CDR1 SGHTA, CDR2 FQGNSA.